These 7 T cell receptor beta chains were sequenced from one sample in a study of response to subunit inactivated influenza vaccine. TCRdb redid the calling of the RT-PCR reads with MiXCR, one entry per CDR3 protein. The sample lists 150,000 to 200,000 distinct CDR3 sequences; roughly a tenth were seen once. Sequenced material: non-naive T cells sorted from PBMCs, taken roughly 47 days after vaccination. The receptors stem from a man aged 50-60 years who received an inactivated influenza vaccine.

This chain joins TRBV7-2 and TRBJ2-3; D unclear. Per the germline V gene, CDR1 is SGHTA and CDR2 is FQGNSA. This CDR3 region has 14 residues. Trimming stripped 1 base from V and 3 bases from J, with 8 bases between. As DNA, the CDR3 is TGTGCCAGCAGCTTAGAGAGACGAACAGATACGCAGTATTTT. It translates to CASSLERRTDTQYF. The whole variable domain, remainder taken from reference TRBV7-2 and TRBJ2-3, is GAGVSQSPSNKVTEKGKDVELRCDPISGHTALYWYRQSLGQGLEFLIYFQGNSAPDKSGLPSDRFSAERTGGSVSTLTIQRTQQEDSAVYLCASSLERRTDTQYFGPGTRLTVL.

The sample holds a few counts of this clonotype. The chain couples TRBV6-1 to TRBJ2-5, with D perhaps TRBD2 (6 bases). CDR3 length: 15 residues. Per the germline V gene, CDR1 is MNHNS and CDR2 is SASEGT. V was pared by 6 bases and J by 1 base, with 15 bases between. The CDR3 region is CASRLTGRSQETQYF. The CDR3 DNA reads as TGTGCCAGCAGGCTTACCGGGAGAAGCCAAGAGACCCAGTACTTC.

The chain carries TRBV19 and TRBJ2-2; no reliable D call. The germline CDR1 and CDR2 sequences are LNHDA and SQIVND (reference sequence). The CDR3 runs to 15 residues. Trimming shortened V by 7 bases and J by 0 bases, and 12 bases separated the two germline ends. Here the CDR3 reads CASKPRRANTGELFF. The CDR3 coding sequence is TGTGCCAGTAAACCCAGGAGAGCGAACACCGGGGAGCTGTTTTTT.

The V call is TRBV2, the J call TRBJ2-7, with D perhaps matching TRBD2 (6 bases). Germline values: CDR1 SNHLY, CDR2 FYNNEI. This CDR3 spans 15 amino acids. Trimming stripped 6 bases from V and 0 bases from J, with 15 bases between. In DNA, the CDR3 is TGTGCCAGCAGCGTGGGACGGGAGAGCTCCTACGAGCAGTACTTC. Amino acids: CASSVGRESSYEQYF.

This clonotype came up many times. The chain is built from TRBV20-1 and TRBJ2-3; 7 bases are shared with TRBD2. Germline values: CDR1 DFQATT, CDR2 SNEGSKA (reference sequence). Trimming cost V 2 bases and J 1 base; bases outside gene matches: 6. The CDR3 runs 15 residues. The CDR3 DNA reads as TGCAGTGCTAGAACGGCTAGCGGTCGCACAGATACGCAGTATTTT. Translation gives CSARTASGRTDTQYF.

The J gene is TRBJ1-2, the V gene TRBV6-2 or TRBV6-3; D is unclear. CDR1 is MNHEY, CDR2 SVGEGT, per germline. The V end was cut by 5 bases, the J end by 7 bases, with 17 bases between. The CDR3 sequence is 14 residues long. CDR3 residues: CASSPGRHGGGYTF. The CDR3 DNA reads TGTGCCAGCAGTCCCGGAAGACACGGTGGTGGCTACACCTTC.

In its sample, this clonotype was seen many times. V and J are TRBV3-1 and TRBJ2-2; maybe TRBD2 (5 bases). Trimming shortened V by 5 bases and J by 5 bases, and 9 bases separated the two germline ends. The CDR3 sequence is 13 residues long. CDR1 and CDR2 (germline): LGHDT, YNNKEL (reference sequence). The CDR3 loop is CASSYGGTGELFF. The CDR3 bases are TGTGCCAGCAGCTACGGAGGAACCGGGGAGCTGTTTTTT.